Listed here is a single TCR beta chain. The cohort comprised adults aged about 18 to 100 years residing in around 25 US areas. The table came from immunoSEQ multiplex PCR; TCRdb's copy has only in-frame clones and leaves some out. Of hundreds of thousands of clones detected, about 92% appear once; the ten largest clones hold 2% to 3%. This specimen belongs to a study of blood T cell repertoires in COVID-19. Study-wide context: Italy, Spain and the United States were the sources of the convalescent and acute COVID-19 samples.

Germline lookup yields CDR1 MGHDK and CDR2 SYGVNS. Trimming took off 4 bases at V and 12 bases at J, with 7 bases between the two ends. CDR3 length: 10 residues. The rearrangement joins TRBV25-1 to TRBJ2-1; D gene uncertain. The sequence was collected from a man aged 60-69 years who had recovered from COVID-19. The sample comprised PBMCs or T cells enriched from blood (not recorded which). The CDR3 DNA follows: TGTGCCAGCAGTGCTAGGAGGCAGTTCTTC. Translation: CASSARRQFF.